One sample yielded the 21 T cell receptor beta chains listed below, sequenced in a study of blood T cell repertoires in COVID-19. Sequencing was performed with immunoSEQ multiplex PCR; in TCRdb, only in-frame clones are kept and a portion is missing. The sample comprises some 420,000 clones, 80% to 90% of which are singletons, and roughly 1.1% rests with the top ten. The sequenced sample consisted of PBMCs or T cells enriched from blood (not recorded which). Receptor source: a young man who had recovered from COVID-19.

The chain combines TRBV12-5 with TRBJ2-5, with D unresolved. V lost 6 bases and J lost 2, with 10 bases in between. The germline V gene has CDR1 LGHNT and CDR2 FRNRAP. This CDR3 is built from 13 residues. CDR3 amino acids: CASGPTVQETQYF. In DNA form, the CDR3 reads TGTGCTAGTGGCCCGACTGTTCAAGAGACCCAGTACTTC.

The V gene is TRBV19, the J gene TRBJ1-3; 7 bases are shared with TRBD1. The CDR3 contains 13 residues. V was pared by 5 bases and J by 2 bases, with 0 bases of the junction left unmatched. In germline, CDR1 is LNHDA, CDR2 SQIVND (reference sequence). The CDR3: CASSQGAGNTIYF. Here the CDR3 DNA reads TGTGCCAGTAGTCAGGGGGCTGGAAACACCATATATTTT. The variable domain in full, with the rest retrieved from reference TRBV19 and TRBJ1-3, is DGGITQSPKYLFRKEGQNVTLSCEQNLNHDAMYWYRQDPGQGLRLIYYSQIVNDFQKGDIAEGYSVSREKKESFPLTVTSAQKNPTAFYLCASSQGAGNTIYFGEGSWLTVV.

V is TRBV7-6 and J is TRBJ2-5, with D unclear. CDR1 SGHVS and CDR2 FNYEAQ come from the germline V gene. The germline V and J ends were trimmed by 1 base and 3 bases, with 6 bases remaining between them. This CDR3 is built from 13 residues. Here the CDR3 DNA reads TGTGCCAGCAGCTTAGTGGCGGAAGAGACCCAGTACTTC. This encodes CASSLVAEETQYF.

The chain links TRBV5-1 to TRBJ1-1; D uncertain. The CDR3 is made up of 14 amino acids. Germline lookup yields CDR1 SGHRS and CDR2 YFSETQ. Trimming left V 0 bases short and J 4 bases short, with 10 bases between. CDR3 coding DNA: TGCGCCAGCAGCTTGGGCGGTTTCGGCACTGAAGCTTTCTTT. Translation: CASSLGGFGTEAFF.

This chain uses TRBV7-3 with TRBJ2-1; 7 nucleotides agree with TRBD2. Trimming removed 1 base from V and 4 bases from J; junction bases left unmatched: 10. Germline V gene sequence: CDR1 SGHTA, CDR2 FQGTGA. CDR3 length: 17 amino acids. The CDR3 here is CASSLKGGSVEYNEQFF. CDR3 sequence (DNA): TGTGCCAGCAGCTTAAAAGGCGGGAGCGTTGAGTACAATGAGCAGTTCTTC.

This chain joins TRBV6-4 and TRBJ2-7; D is perhaps TRBD2 (6 bases). This CDR3 is 21 amino acids long. Trimming stripped 0 bases from V and 0 bases from J, with 27 bases between. Looked up from germline, CDR1 is MRHNA and CDR2 is SNTAGT. Written as DNA, the CDR3 is TGTGCCAGCAGTGACTCACTCGGTGGGGGGTTTTCGCCTCGGAACTCCTACGAGCAGTACTTC. Protein sequence: CASSDSLGGGFSPRNSYEQYF.

The chain employs TRBV2 and TRBJ1-1; D perhaps matches TRBD1 (6 bases). The ends were cut back, 5 bases at V and 1 base at J, with 11 bases in the middle. The CDR3 is 14 amino acids. Germline V CDR1 and CDR2: SNHLY, FYNNEI. The CDR3 DNA is TGTGCCAGCAGTCCCAGCAGGGGGAACACTGAAGCTTTCTTT. It translates to CASSPSRGNTEAFF. Variable domain in full (rest from reference TRBV2 and TRBJ1-1): EPEVTQTPSHQVTQMGQEVILRCVPISNHLYFYWYRQILGQKVEFLVSFYNNEISEKSEIFDDQFSVERPDGSNFTLKIRSTKLEDSAMYFCASSPSRGNTEAFFGQGTRLTVV.

The rearrangement uses TRBV6-5 and TRBJ1-1; 7 positions agree with TRBD1. The germline V gene has CDR1 MNHEY and CDR2 SVGAGI. V was clipped by 7 bases and J by 1 base; unmatched bases: 0. This CDR3 is 12 amino acids long. The CDR3 sequence is CASKGANTEAFF. The DNA of the CDR3 is TGTGCCAGCAAGGGGGCGAACACTGAAGCTTTCTTT.

The chain is built from TRBV19 and TRBJ1-1, with 8 nucleotides matching TRBD1. CDR3 length equals 12 residues. With 5 bases clipped from V and 7 bases from J, the junction kept 3 bases outside the gene matches. Germline V gene sequence: CDR1 LNHDA, CDR2 SQIVND (reference sequence). Here the CDR3 reads CASSFDRGEAFF. Here the CDR3 DNA reads TGTGCCAGTAGTTTTGACAGGGGTGAAGCTTTCTTT.

This clone was detected once. The identical CDR3 is also encoded by other nucleotide sequences in the sample. CDR3 sequence reads: CASSQERGSSGNTIYF. DNA for the CDR3: TGCGCCAGCAGCCAAGAGCGGGGTAGCTCTGGAAACACCATATATTTT. The V gene is TRBV4-1, the J gene TRBJ1-3; the D is unclear. Looked up from germline, CDR1 is MGHRA and CDR2 is YSYEKL. The CDR3 contains 16 residues. V dropped 0 bases and J dropped 0 bases, with 9 bases sitting between them.

The rearrangement links TRBV7-9 to TRBJ2-2; D not certain. The CDR3 runs to 15 residues. Germline V gives CDR1 SEHNR, CDR2 FQNEAQ (reference sequence). Trimming pared 6 bases from V and 1 base from J, leaving 12 bases between. CDR3 in amino acids: CASRRPILNTGELFF. CDR3 bases: TGTGCCAGCAGGCGTCCGATTCTGAACACCGGGGAGCTGTTTTTT.

In its sample, this clone was seen once. This chain connects TRBV19 to TRBJ2-5, with 12 positions matching TRBD2. Germline V CDR1 and CDR2: LNHDA, SQIVND (reference sequence). This CDR3 is 13 amino acids long. Trimming cost V 6 bases and J 5 bases; bases outside gene matches: 1. The CDR3 here is CASSTSGRETQYF. Here the CDR3 DNA reads TGTGCCAGTAGCACTAGCGGGAGGGAGACCCAGTACTTC.

This clone occurred a few times. V usage is TRBV28 and J usage is TRBJ1-2, with 8 nucleotides matching TRBD1. This CDR3 region has 17 residues. Trimming at V came to 7 bases and at J to 7 bases, leaving 20 bases not matched to a gene. From germline, CDR1 is MDHEN and CDR2 SYDVKM. This CDR3 reads CASISARDRLLFVGYTF. The CDR3 DNA follows: TGTGCCAGCATATCTGCCCGGGACAGGCTGTTGTTTGTTGGCTACACCTTC.

This rearrangement joins TRBV19 to TRBJ1-1; D is possibly TRBD1 (6 bases). This CDR3 is built from 14 residues. Trimming shortened V by 3 bases and J by 5 bases, and 13 bases separated the two germline ends. Germline CDR1 reads LNHDA; CDR2 reads SQIVND (reference sequence). In DNA, the CDR3 is TGTGCCAGTAGTATGCGGGGGGCGCTGACTGAAGCTTTCTTT. It is translated as CASSMRGALTEAFF.

This sequence joins TRBV6-5 and TRBJ1-5, with 9 bases aligning to TRBD1. Germline values: CDR1 MNHEY, CDR2 SVGAGI. The CDR3 consists of 14 residues. J was trimmed by 4 bases and V by 7 bases; bases with no gene match: 5. The CDR3 nucleotides are TGTGCCAGCAATCCGACAGGGGGGAATCAGCCCCAGCATTTT. Encoded protein: CASNPTGGNQPQHF.

This sequence joins TRBV6-4 and TRBJ2-2; TRBD1 aligns across 7 bases. The CDR3 sequence is 15 residues long. Germline CDR1 is MRHNA and CDR2 is SNTAGT. The V and J ends lost 5 bases and 5 bases, in that order; junction bases with no gene match: 8. DNA for the CDR3: TGTGCCAGCAGTAGGACAGGTTGGGAGACCGGGGAGCTGTTTTTT. Translation gives CASSRTGWETGELFF.

Only one count was recorded for this clone. V is TRBV5-1 and J is TRBJ1-1; TRBD1 matches 8 bases. CDR1 and CDR2 from the germline V gene are SGHRS and YFSETQ. The CDR3 totals 15 residues. The ends lost 4 bases at V and 3 bases at J; junction bases unmatched: 8. The CDR3 DNA is TGCGCCAGCAGCCGCCGGACAGGGTTTGACACTGAAGCTTTCTTT. Translation gives CASSRRTGFDTEAFF.

J is TRBJ2-5 and V is TRBV18; D is unclear. CDR3 length equals 14 residues. V lost 2 bases, J lost 5 bases, and 12 bases lay in between. Germline CDR1 reads KGHSH; CDR2 reads LQKENI. This chain's CDR3 is CASSPGSAVETQYF. The CDR3 DNA sequence: TGTGCCAGCTCACCAGGGTCGGCGGTGGAGACCCAGTACTTC.

The V and J genes are TRBV6-5 and TRBJ2-1; D might be TRBD2 (6 bases). Trimming removed 6 bases from V and 2 bases from J, with 14 bases in between. Germline V gene data show CDR1 as MNHEY and CDR2 as SVGAGI. The CDR3 has 15 amino acids. The CDR3 spells CASRGGGIAYNEQFF. Written as DNA, the CDR3 is TGTGCCAGCAGGGGAGGCGGGATCGCCTACAATGAGCAGTTCTTC.

The V call is TRBV7-9, the J call TRBJ2-2, with 8 bases matching TRBD2. This CDR3 is 15 amino acids long. The V and J ends lost 7 bases and 0 bases, in that order; junction bases with no gene match: 4. Germline V gene data show CDR1 as SEHNR and CDR2 as FQNEAQ (reference sequence). Written as DNA, the CDR3 is TGTGCCAGCAACCCGGGAGGGACGAACACCGGGGAGCTGTTTTTT. Translated, it gives CASNPGGTNTGELFF. Full variable domain (outside the CDR3, taken from reference TRBV7-9 and TRBJ2-2): DTGVSQNPRHKITKRGQNVTFRCDPISEHNRLYWYRQTLGQGPEFLTYFQNEAQLEKSRLLSDRFSAERPKGSFSTLEIQRTEQGDSAMYLCASNPGGTNTGELFFGEGSRLTVL.

V and J are TRBV7-8 and TRBJ2-7, with TRBD2 matching over 11 bases. The CDR3 length is 14 residues. The germline V gene encodes CDR1 SGHVS and CDR2 FQNEAQ. Germline trimming cut 3 bases from V and 4 bases from J; bases unmatched to any gene: 2. CDR3 residues: CASSLGLADYEQYF. The DNA of the CDR3 is TGTGCCAGCAGCTTGGGACTAGCGGATTACGAGCAGTACTTC.